The clone carrying this TCR beta chain was recorded a few times. Its specificity is unknown. Trimming removed 1 base from V and 8 bases from J, with 11 bases in between. Germline assignment: CDR1 ENHRY and CDR2 SYGVKD. The CDR3 length is 13 residues. The investigators reverse transcribed all of the isolated RNA, so they sequenced expressed TCRB transcripts. Naive, central memory and regulatory T cell samples came to a mean of roughly 3.9 million reads. Sequenced by immunoSEQ multiplex PCR; TCRdb stores in-frame clones only, minus some. The repertoire holds more than 300,000 clones, with around 12% as singletons. The data were obtained in a study of beta chain features in type 1 diabetes. Findings and caveats of the study: Type 1 diabetes patients had VDJ junctions that carried fewer insertions and more deletions. TCRB CDR3 length was moderately but significantly reduced in all four CD4+ subsets of Type 1 diabetes patients.

Source material: naive CD4+ T cells from blood. This sequence originates from a young man in good health. V is TRBV10-3 and J is TRBJ1-2; D is unclear. The CDR3 coding sequence is TGTGCCATCAGTGAGTTCGGTCCGGGAGGCTACACCTTC. Protein product: CAISEFGPGGYTF.